The 26 T cell receptor beta chains reported below all come from one sample, sequenced in a study of PD-1 blockade in mismatch repair-deficient tumors. Assay: immunoSEQ multiplex PCR; the TCRdb copy retains only in-frame clones and omits some. The sample lists 95,000 to 150,000 clones, about 88% occurring once. The source material was peripheral blood, sampled 44 weeks after starting pembrolizumab. The receptors derive from an adult with mismatch repair-deficient cancer.

The chain joins TRBV4-3 to TRBJ2-6; D remains unclear. Germline CDR1 is LGHNA and CDR2 is YSLEER. The CDR3 runs to 16 residues. Trimming stripped 3 bases from V and 1 base from J, with 10 bases between. CDR3 region: CASSQHPGSGANVLTF. For the CDR3, the DNA is TGCGCCAGCAGCCAGCACCCGGGTTCTGGGGCCAACGTCCTGACTTTC.

This sequence joins TRBV6-5 and TRBJ2-5; tentatively, D is TRBD1 (6 bases). Germline V gene data show CDR1 as MNHEY and CDR2 as SVGAGI. This CDR3 contains 13 residues. V was clipped by 6 bases and J by 4 bases, with 12 bases between them. The CDR3 coding sequence is TGTGCCAGCAGAATCGGACAGATAGAGACCCAGTACTTC. Amino acid sequence: CASRIGQIETQYF.

This clone was recorded only once. This chain uses TRBV28 with TRBJ2-5; 15 positions match TRBD2. The CDR3 sequence is 13 residues long. Germline V lookup: CDR1 MDHEN, CDR2 SYDVKM. J lost 5 bases, V lost 8 bases, and 0 bases had no gene match. In DNA form, the CDR3 reads TGTGCCAGCGGGACTAGCGGGAGGGAGACCCAGTACTTC. Protein: CASGTSGRETQYF.

This clone appeared once. V and J are TRBV29-1 and TRBJ1-2, with D possibly being TRBD1 (6 bases). V gave up 3 bases and J gave up 4 bases, with 15 bases separating them. Germline lookup yields CDR1 SQVTM and CDR2 ANQGSEA. There are 14 residues in the CDR3. This CDR3 is CSVENRAGPYGYTF. CDR3 DNA sequence: TGCAGCGTTGAGAACAGGGCGGGACCCTATGGCTACACCTTC.

This chain connects TRBV11-2 to TRBJ2-7; D gene unclear. Germline-derived CDR1 and CDR2 are SGHAT and FQNNGV. The V end lost 0 bases, the J end lost 2 bases, and 11 bases lay between the germline ends. The CDR3 loop spans 15 amino acids. This CDR3 reads CASSLEGRITYEQYF. Written as DNA, the CDR3 is TGTGCCAGCAGCTTAGAAGGGCGCATCACCTACGAGCAGTACTTC.

In nucleotides, the CDR3 is TGTGCCAGGCCTAAACGCCCCACAGATACGCAGTATTTT. Its protein product is CARPKRPTDTQYF. This chain uses TRBV25-1 with TRBJ2-3; D gene unclear. Trimming removed 9 bases at V and 2 bases at J, with 12 bases between. The germline V gene encodes CDR1 MGHDK and CDR2 SYGVNS. The CDR3 is made up of 13 amino acids. The variable domain in full, completed from reference TRBV25-1 and TRBJ2-3, reads EADIYQTPRYLVIGTGKKITLECSQTMGHDKMYWYQQDPGMELHLIHYSYGVNSTEKGDLSSESTVSRIRTEHFPLTLESARPSHTSQYLCARPKRPTDTQYFGPGTRLTVL.

CDR3 bases: TGTGCCAGCAGTAGGACAGGGCGATATGGCTACACCTTC. Amino acids: CASSRTGRYGYTF. This sequence joins TRBV6-5 and TRBJ1-2; 8 bases are shared with TRBD1. Germline values: CDR1 MNHEY, CDR2 SVGAGI. The junction had 4 bases not matched to a gene; V was cut back by 5 bases and J by 5 bases. CDR3 length equals 13 residues.

This clone was counted a single time. The chain combines TRBV7-9 with TRBJ1-2, with unresolved D. There are 14 residues in the CDR3. V lost 1 base to trimming and J lost 2 bases, with 8 bases between them. CDR1 and CDR2 (germline): SEHNR, FQNEAQ (reference sequence). The CDR3 DNA follows: TGTGCCAGCAGCTTAGAACGGGCAAACTATGGCTACACCTTC. Its translation is CASSLERANYGYTF.

This chain joins TRBV6-5 and TRBJ1-5; possible D gene TRBD1, 5 bases. Germline values: CDR1 MNHEY, CDR2 SVGAGI. The CDR3 length is 14 residues. The V end lost 6 bases, the J end lost 5 bases, and 14 bases lay between the germline ends. The CDR3 reads CASSTFWGDQPQHF. CDR3 sequence (DNA): TGTGCCAGCAGCACATTTTGGGGGGATCAGCCCCAGCATTTT.

This clone is a singleton in its sample. The chain has TRBV6-5 and TRBJ2-7, with TRBD1 identical over 9 bases. CDR3 length: 16 amino acids. The germline V gene encodes CDR1 MNHEY and CDR2 SVGAGI. V lost 0 bases, J lost 2 bases, and 5 bases stayed unmatched. The CDR3 region is CASSYSVDRGPYEQYF. The DNA of the CDR3 is TGTGCCAGCAGTTACTCGGTGGACAGGGGACCCTACGAGCAGTACTTC.

The genes are TRBV29-1 and TRBJ2-2, with D perhaps TRBD1 or TRBD2 (5 bases each). The CDR3 consists of 13 residues. Germline lookup yields CDR1 SQVTM and CDR2 ANQGSEA. Deletions cut 5 bases from V and 5 bases from J, with 12 bases between. The CDR3 DNA sequence: TGCAGCGTTCCTGGGGGTCTTACCGGGGAGCTGTTTTTT. Translated: CSVPGGLTGELFF.

This clone is a singleton in its sample. The chain is built from TRBV29-1 and TRBJ1-1; no reliable D call. The germline CDR1 and CDR2 sequences are SQVTM and ANQGSEA. The length of the CDR3 is 14 residues. V was trimmed by 0 bases and J by 0 bases, leaving 8 bases between them. The CDR3 DNA is TGCAGCGTTGAAGAGGGCAGCTTGAACACTGAAGCTTTCTTT. It codes for CSVEEGSLNTEAFF. Based on the CDR3 plus reference TRBV29-1 and TRBJ1-1, the full variable domain is SAVISQKPSRDICQRGTSLTIQCQVDSQVTMMFWYRQQPGQSLTLIATANQGSEATYESGFVIDKFPISRPNLTFSTLTVSNMSPEDSSIYLCSVEEGSLNTEAFFGQGTRLTVV.

This sequence joins TRBV7-2 and TRBJ2-3, with 7 bases that match TRBD2. CDR3 length: 16 amino acids. With 2 bases clipped from V and 1 base from J, the junction kept 6 bases outside the gene matches. Germline CDR1 SGHTA, CDR2 FQGNSA. The CDR3 reads CASSLIWSGGTDTQYF. CDR3 in DNA: TGTGCCAGCAGCTTAATCTGGAGCGGGGGCACAGATACGCAGTATTTT.

The chain employs TRBV30 and TRBJ1-5; weak D call: TRBD1 (6 bases). V gave up 1 base and J gave up 1 base, with 11 bases separating them. The CDR3 totals 15 residues. Looked up from germline, CDR1 is GTSNPN and CDR2 is SVGIG (reference sequence). DNA for the CDR3: TGTGCCTGGAGTGGGGGGGGGCAAAGCAATCAGCCCCAGCATTTT. This encodes CAWSGGGQSNQPQHF.

This clone was found once. V is TRBV9 and J is TRBJ2-5, with D uncertain. The germline V gene has CDR1 SGDLS and CDR2 YYNGEE. This CDR3 contains 14 residues. Trimming took off 0 bases at V and 1 base at J, with 7 bases between the two ends. CDR3 DNA sequence: TGTGCCAGCAGCGTAGGAAGTTTCCAAGAGACCCAGTACTTC. Translating it yields CASSVGSFQETQYF.

The V gene is TRBV11-3, the J gene TRBJ2-1; a possible D gene is TRBD2 (5 bases). This CDR3 has 13 residues. Trimming took off 5 bases at V and 8 bases at J, with 13 bases between the two ends. Germline assignment: CDR1 SGHNT and CDR2 YENEEA. This CDR3 is CASSNLAGDEQFF. The CDR3 DNA reads as TGTGCCAGCAGCAATCTAGCAGGCGATGAGCAGTTCTTC.

CDR3 coding DNA: TGTGCCAGCTCACCTTCCCTCTACGAGCAGTACTTC. Translated: CASSPSLYEQYF. The V gene is TRBV18, the J gene TRBJ2-7; D ambiguous. The ends were cut back, 3 bases at V and 3 bases at J, with 6 bases in the middle. Germline V lookup: CDR1 KGHSH, CDR2 LQKENI. This CDR3 spans 12 amino acids.

The count of this clone is one. The chain has TRBV2 and TRBJ2-5; 7 bases agree with TRBD1. The CDR3 runs to 13 residues. Germline V gene sequence: CDR1 SNHLY, CDR2 FYNNEI. Losses at the gene ends were 7 bases for V and 5 bases for J; bases not matched to a gene: 7. CDR3 sequence reads: CASTRQGGETQYF. The CDR3 coding sequence is TGTGCCAGCACTAGACAGGGTGGGGAGACCCAGTACTTC.

The chain couples TRBV2 to TRBJ2-2, with D possibly matching TRBD2 (6 bases). V lost 6 bases to trimming and J lost 5 bases, with 13 bases between them. This CDR3 has 14 amino acids. Germline lookup yields CDR1 SNHLY and CDR2 FYNNEI. The CDR3 region has the DNA TGTGCCAGCAGGATGGGGACTCAGACCGGGGAGCTGTTTTTT. As protein: CASRMGTQTGELFF.

This chain uses TRBV6-5 with TRBJ1-1; D unclear. Trimming pared 7 bases from V and 4 bases from J, leaving 16 bases between. This CDR3 is built from 14 residues. Per germline, CDR1 MNHEY and CDR2 SVGAGI. The CDR3 spells CASKMGLLGTEAFF. CDR3 coding DNA: TGTGCCAGCAAGATGGGCCTCCTGGGCACTGAAGCTTTCTTT.

V and J are TRBV13 and TRBJ2-1; 7 nucleotides agree with TRBD2. The J segment lost 10 bases and the V segment lost 4 bases, leaving 4 bases of the junction unmatched. The CDR3 extends over 12 amino acids. Per germline, CDR1 PRHDT and CDR2 FYEKMQ (reference sequence). CDR3 nucleotides: TGTGCCAGCAGCTCGGGAGCGGGAGAGCAGTTCTTC. Translation: CASSSGAGEQFF. Full variable domain (remainder filled in from reference TRBV13 and TRBJ2-1): AAGVIQSPRHLIKEKRETATLKCYPIPRHDTVYWYQQGPGQDPQFLISFYEKMQSDKGSIPDRFSAQQFSDYHSELNMSSLELGDSALYFCASSSGAGEQFFGPGTRLTVL.

The chain combines TRBV9 with TRBJ2-7, with no clear D. The CDR3 has 13 amino acids. CDR1 is SGDLS and CDR2 is YYNGEE in the germline V gene. V was cut by 2 bases and J by 2 bases, with 8 bases left in between. The CDR3 region has the DNA TGTGCCAGCAGCGTCGGACGGACCTACGAGCAGTACTTC. This gives the protein CASSVGRTYEQYF.

V usage is TRBV20-1 and J usage is TRBJ2-7; D might be TRBD2 (6 bases). The length of the CDR3 is 11 residues. V lost 5 bases and J lost 7, with 12 bases in between. The V gene's germline CDR1 is DFQATT and CDR2 SNEGSKA (reference sequence). The DNA for the CDR3 is TGCAGTGCTGACCGGGGGAGGGAGCAGTACTTC. It translates to CSADRGREQYF.

J is TRBJ2-1 and V is TRBV29-1; TRBD2 matches 11 bases. CDR1 and CDR2 from the germline V gene are SQVTM and ANQGSEA. With V trimmed by 7 bases and J by 4 bases, 6 bases remained unmatched. The CDR3 totals 14 residues. In DNA, the CDR3 is TGCAGCGCAACCGGGACTAGCGGATACAATGAGCAGTTCTTC. Translated: CSATGTSGYNEQFF.

The rearrangement links TRBV7-2 to TRBJ2-7, with TRBD2 as a possible D gene (7 bases). The CDR3 is 15 amino acids. V shed 5 bases and J shed 2 bases, with 16 bases lying between them. Per the germline V gene, CDR1 is SGHTA and CDR2 is FQGNSA. The DNA for the CDR3 is TGTGCCAGCAGCACCGGGGGGCATATCACCTACGAGCAGTACTTC. Translated, it gives CASSTGGHITYEQYF.

The CDR3 spells CAWSGRTGGEQYF. CDR3 coding DNA: TGTGCCTGGAGTGGTCGAACAGGGGGCGAGCAGTACTTC. The V gene is TRBV30, the J gene TRBJ2-7; 8 nucleotides line up with TRBD1. V was pared by 1 base and J by 6 bases, with 5 bases of the junction left unmatched. Germline V lookup: CDR1 GTSNPN, CDR2 SVGIG (reference sequence). This CDR3 is built from 13 residues.